This entry is about one T cell receptor beta chain. RNA in amounts of roughly 0.45 to 1 ug was reverse transcribed with random hexamers. It was immunoSEQ multiplex PCR that amplified TCR beta CDR3 across 54 Vbeta and 13 Jbeta. MiXCR, run by TCRdb on the immunoSEQ multiplex PCR reads, gives a single entry per CDR3 protein. The data hold around 200,000 distinct CDR3 sequences, with roughly 95% observed a single time. V was clipped by 0 bases and J by 5 bases, with 10 bases between them. This CDR3 has 15 residues. Looked up from germline, CDR1 is LGHNA and CDR2 is YSLEER. This entry belongs to a study of CD8 T cells in Susac syndrome. CD8+ and CD4+ T cells circulating in blood were sequenced for TCR beta. As controls, healthy donors matched for age and sex were used. Through negative isolation, CD4+ and CD8+ T cells were obtained, while TEMRA cells were enriched using FACS.

The TCR sequence derives from a human donor in good health. The V gene is TRBV4-3, the J gene TRBJ1-4; TRBD1 might be the D (5 bases). Sequenced: CD4+ T cells from PBMCs. Here the CDR3 DNA reads TGCGCCAGCAGCCAAGATGAGACAGCGAATGAAAAACTGTTTTTT. Its translation is CASSQDETANEKLFF.